Following are 5 T cell receptor beta chains from one sample sequenced in a study of human T cells and chemical hapten exposure. Specified time point: healthy volunteer bleed at 2 weeks. Unfractionated whole blood was the source of the extracted total RNA. One entry per CDR3 protein, called by TCRdb with MiXCR from the RACE reads. The data show 130,000 or so distinct CDR3 sequences, with around 8.3% seen just once and 1.5% to 2% held by the top ten. The sample comprised whole blood. The receptors stem from a male donor in good health. Some clones in this sample may be carry-over from other donors' samples.

This clonotype was observed a handful of times. The rearrangement joins TRBV12-3 or TRBV12-4 to TRBJ1-1; 7 bases match TRBD1. V shed 8 bases, J shed 1 base, and the junction held 4 bases outside the gene matches. There are 13 residues in the CDR3. The CDR3: CASLGTENTEAFF. CDR3 nucleotide sequence: TGTGCCAGCCTCGGGACAGAGAACACTGAAGCTTTCTTT.

This clonotype was counted between two and nine times. The gene calls are TRBV20-1 and TRBJ2-7; no clear D gene. This CDR3 has 16 amino acids. Trimming took off 0 bases at V and 3 bases at J, with 18 bases between the two ends. Germline V gene data show CDR1 as DFQATT and CDR2 as SNEGSKA (reference sequence). CDR3 nucleotides: TGCAGTGCTAGAGATTTCCCTAACGGTACCTTCTACGAGCAGTACTTC. Protein product: CSARDFPNGTFYEQYF.

The chain combines TRBV7-6 with TRBJ2-5; D not certain. CDR1 is SGHVS and CDR2 is FNYEAQ in the germline V gene. V was pared by 0 bases and J by 2 bases, with 13 bases between. This CDR3 is built from 16 residues. In DNA, the CDR3 is TGTGCCAGCAGCTTAGCAGAGATGGTGGGTCAAGAGACCCAGTACTTC. Protein product: CASSLAEMVGQETQYF.

This clonotype was found a few times. The chain joins TRBV7-6 to TRBJ2-1, with D tentatively TRBD1 or TRBD2 (5 bases each). Germline V gives CDR1 SGHVS, CDR2 FNYEAQ. V was clipped by 0 bases and J by 0 bases, with 9 bases between them. This CDR3 contains 16 residues. Here the CDR3 reads CASSLAFGGSYNEQFF. CDR3 in DNA: TGTGCCAGCAGCTTAGCATTTGGGGGCTCCTACAATGAGCAGTTCTTC.

The genes are TRBV28 and TRBJ2-1; 9 bases fit TRBD2. In germline, CDR1 is MDHEN, CDR2 SYDVKM. The CDR3 sequence is 15 residues long. Trimming at V came to 7 bases and at J to 6 bases, leaving 10 bases not matched to a gene. The CDR3 coding sequence is TGTGCCAGCACCCTACCGGGACTAGCCCCCAATGAGCAGTTCTTC. It encodes CASTLPGLAPNEQFF.